These T cell receptor beta chains were read from a single sample in a study of blood T cell repertoires in COVID-19. TCRdb keeps only in-frame clones here, not all; method: immunoSEQ multiplex PCR. Among around 230,000 clones listed, about 86% were seen once. Sample: PBMCs or T cells enriched from blood (not recorded which). The receptor source for this set is a woman aged 40 to 55 with acute COVID-19. The CDR3 runs from the conserved cysteine through the conserved F or W. A D gene is named only where the DNA matches it firmly. Some rows have no size entry. The others give once, few or many, or a class for an expanded clone.

TRBV5-1	once	NA	TRBJ1-1	CASSLFRGGGDTEAFF	TGCGCCAGCAGCTTGTTTCGTGGAGGGGGGGACACTGAAGCTTTCTTT
TRBV9	NA	TRBD2	TRBJ2-1	CASSVDRGSSYNEQFF	TGTGCCAGCAGCGTAGACCGCGGGAGCTCCTACAATGAGCAGTTCTTC
TRBV7-9	NA	NA	TRBJ1-2	CASSLAGTLYGYTF	TGTGCCAGCAGCTTAGCCGGGACTCTATATGGCTACACCTTC
TRBV14	NA	NA	TRBJ2-7	CASSQDGRGSSSYEQYF	TGTGCCAGCAGCCAAGATGGAAGGGGTTCTTCTAGCTACGAGCAGTACTTC
TRBV6-5	NA	TRBD2	TRBJ2-7	CAATSGNEQYF	TGTGCCGCGACTAGCGGGAACGAGCAGTACTTC
TRBV7-2	NA	NA	TRBJ2-5	CASSLVPLAAETQYF	TGTGCCAGCAGCTTAGTTCCCCTAGCCGCAGAGACCCAGTACTTC
TRBV7-2	NA	NA	TRBJ2-1	CASSLVSQAPIEQFF	TGTGCCAGCAGCTTAGTCTCCCAGGCCCCCATTGAGCAGTTCTTC
TRBV5-1	NA	NA	TRBJ1-1	CASSLVGGDTEAFF	TGCGCCAGCAGCTTGGTCGGGGGGGACACTGAAGCTTTCTTT
TRBV7-3	NA	TRBD1	TRBJ1-1	CASSPRPGGRGRYTEAFF	TGTGCCAGCAGCCCCCGCCCAGGGGGCAGGGGTAGATACACTGAAGCTTTCTTT
TRBV7-9	NA	NA	TRBJ1-1	CASSPAGARYTEAFF	TGTGCCAGCAGCCCCGCGGGGGCCCGGTACACTGAAGCTTTCTTT
TRBV19	NA	TRBD2	TRBJ2-7	CASSIGGTTSYEQYF	TGTGCCAGTAGTATAGGTGGGACTACCTCCTACGAGCAGTACTTC
TRBV27	NA	TRBD2	TRBJ2-1	CASSFGGGSYNEQFF	TGTGCCAGCAGTTTTGGCGGGGGGAGTTACAATGAGCAGTTCTTC
TRBV5-1	once	TRBD1	TRBJ1-2	CASSLSTGGNYGYTF	TGCGCCAGCAGCTTGTCTACAGGGGGCAATTATGGCTACACCTTC
TRBV3-1/TRBV3-2	NA	NA	TRBJ1-2	CASSPQLGATYGYTF	TGTGCCAGCAGCCCCCAACTGGGGGCCACCTATGGCTACACCTTC
TRBV12-5	NA	NA	TRBJ2-5	CASGDRTQETQYF	TGTGCTAGTGGCGACAGAACCCAAGAGACCCAGTACTTC
TRBV5-1	NA	TRBD1	TRBJ2-2	CASSLRTGTELFF	TGCGCCAGCAGCTTGCGGACAGGGACTGAGCTGTTTTTT
TRBV7-6	NA	NA	TRBJ2-7	CASSLAAGSSYEQYF	TGTGCCAGCAGCTTAGCGGCGGGGAGCTCCTACGAGCAGTACTTC
TRBV7-2	NA	TRBD1	TRBJ1-3	CASSQRDRGFGNTIYF	TGTGCCAGCAGTCAACGGGACAGGGGGTTTGGAAACACCATATATTTT
TRBV7-6	few	NA	TRBJ1-3	CASSQVVGSGNTIYF	TGTGCCAGCAGCCAGGTAGTGGGCTCTGGAAACACCATATATTTT
TRBV6-1	NA	TRBD2	TRBJ2-1	CASSELGRAQVVF	TGTGCCAGCAGTGAACTGGGGAGGGCCCAGGTGGTCTTC
TRBV11-2	NA	TRBD1	TRBJ2-5	CASSRDREETQYF	TGTGCCAGCAGCCGAGACAGGGAGGAGACCCAGTACTTC
TRBV27	NA	NA	TRBJ2-2	CASSIPPPGTGELFF	TGTGCCAGCAGCATCCCCCCCCCGGGCACCGGGGAGCTGTTTTTT
TRBV19	NA	NA	TRBJ1-6	CASSIQGGNSPLHF	TGTGCCAGTAGTATTCAGGGTGGTAATTCACCCCTCCACTTT
TRBV2	once	TRBD2	TRBJ2-3	CASTGRGVQYF	TGTGCCAGCACGGGACGGGGGGTGCAGTATTTT
TRBV7-2	NA	TRBD1	TRBJ1-1	CASSLSTGVNTEAFF	TGTGCCAGCAGCCTTTCAACAGGGGTGAACACTGAAGCTTTCTTT
TRBV5-1	NA	NA	TRBJ1-3	CASSLSPPGDSGNTIYF	TGCGCCAGCAGCCTCTCCCCCCCCGGAGACTCTGGAAACACCATATATTTT
TRBV3-1/TRBV3-2	NA	TRBD2	TRBJ2-1	CASSQEMLTSWNEQFF	TGTGCCAGCAGCCAAGAAATGCTGACTAGCTGGAATGAGCAGTTCTTC
TRBV5-4	NA	NA	TRBJ1-2	CASRQKEQFYGYTF	TGTGCCAGCAGACAAAAGGAACAGTTCTATGGCTACACCTTC
TRBV2	NA	NA	TRBJ2-7	CASSAFYEQYF	TGTGCCAGCAGTGCGTTCTACGAGCAGTACTTC
TRBV2	NA	TRBD1	TRBJ2-7	CASRGQGIGEQYF	TGTGCCAGCAGGGGACAGGGGATAGGCGAGCAGTACTTC
TRBV21-1	NA	NA	TRBJ2-7	CASSMGLPTYEQYF	TGTGCCAGCAGCATGGGACTACCTACCTACGAGCAGTACTTC
TRBV18	once	NA	TRBJ2-7	CASSPPSEPYEQYF	TGTGCCAGCTCACCACCCAGCGAACCCTACGAGCAGTACTTC
TRBV5-1	NA	TRBD1	TRBJ1-2	CASSTDRGGYGYTF	TGCGCCAGCAGCACCGACAGGGGCGGCTATGGCTACACCTTC
TRBV3-1/TRBV3-2	NA	NA	TRBJ1-1	CAVGGKSTEAFF	TGTGCGGTCGGGGGGAAGAGCACTGAAGCTTTCTTT
TRBV19	NA	TRBD2	TRBJ2-2	CASSRMVIAGTGELFF	TGTGCCAGTAGCAGGATGGTAATAGCGGGCACCGGGGAGCTGTTTTTT
TRBV6-5	NA	TRBD1	TRBJ2-5	CASSTGGADETQYF	TGTGCCAGCAGCACAGGGGGCGCGGATGAGACCCAGTACTTC
TRBV7-9	NA	NA	TRBJ1-2	CASSLEWYGYTF	TGTGCCAGCAGCTTGGAGTGGTATGGCTACACCTTC
TRBV5-1	NA	TRBD2	TRBJ2-3	CASSRTGTSGPTRDTQYF	TGCGCCAGCAGCAGGACGGGGACTAGCGGACCCACCAGGGATACGCAGTATTTT
TRBV12-3/TRBV12-4	NA	NA	TRBJ2-3	CASKHRDSGQYF	TGTGCCAGCAAACACCGGGATTCGGGGCAGTATTTT
TRBV24-1	NA	NA	TRBJ2-5	CATSSSGRQTQYF	TGTGCCACCAGTTCATCAGGGCGGCAGACCCAGTACTTC
TRBV10-2	NA	NA	TRBJ1-4	CASSESGTTNEKLFF	TGCGCCAGCAGTGAGAGCGGAACAACTAATGAAAAACTGTTTTTT